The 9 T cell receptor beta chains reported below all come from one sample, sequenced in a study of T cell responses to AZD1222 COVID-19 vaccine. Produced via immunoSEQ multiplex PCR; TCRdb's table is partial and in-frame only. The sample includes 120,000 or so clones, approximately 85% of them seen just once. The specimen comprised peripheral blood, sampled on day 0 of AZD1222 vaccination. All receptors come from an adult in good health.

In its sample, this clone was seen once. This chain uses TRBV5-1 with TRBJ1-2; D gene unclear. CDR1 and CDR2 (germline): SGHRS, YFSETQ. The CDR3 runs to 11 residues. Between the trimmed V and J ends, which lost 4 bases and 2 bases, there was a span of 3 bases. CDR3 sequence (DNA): TGCGCCAGCAGCCAAAACTATGGCTACACCTTC. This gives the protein CASSQNYGYTF.

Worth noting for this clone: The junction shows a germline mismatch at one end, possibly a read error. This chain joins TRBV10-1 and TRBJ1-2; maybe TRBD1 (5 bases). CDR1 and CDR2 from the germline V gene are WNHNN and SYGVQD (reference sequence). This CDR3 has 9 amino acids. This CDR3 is CASSLQAAF. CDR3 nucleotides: TGCGCCAGCAGTTTACAGGCTGCCTTC.

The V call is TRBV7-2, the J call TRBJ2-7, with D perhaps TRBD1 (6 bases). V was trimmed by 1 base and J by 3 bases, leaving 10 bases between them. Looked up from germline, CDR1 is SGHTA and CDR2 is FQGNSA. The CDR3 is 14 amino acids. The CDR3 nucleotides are TGTGCCAGCAGCTTAGGAGGGGGTAACTACGAGCAGTACTTC. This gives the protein CASSLGGGNYEQYF.

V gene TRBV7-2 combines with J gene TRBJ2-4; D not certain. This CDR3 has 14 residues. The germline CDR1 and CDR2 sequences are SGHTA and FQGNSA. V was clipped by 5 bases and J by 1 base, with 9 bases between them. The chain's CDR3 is CASSRVLAKNIQYF. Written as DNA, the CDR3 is TGTGCCAGCAGCCGGGTACTGGCCAAAAACATTCAGTACTTC.

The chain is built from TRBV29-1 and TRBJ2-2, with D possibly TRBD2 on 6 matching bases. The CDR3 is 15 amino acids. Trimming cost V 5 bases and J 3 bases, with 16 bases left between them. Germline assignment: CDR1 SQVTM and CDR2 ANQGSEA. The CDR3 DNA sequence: TGCAGCGTTAAGGAATTGACTAGGGACACCGGGGAGCTGTTTTTT. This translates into CSVKELTRDTGELFF.

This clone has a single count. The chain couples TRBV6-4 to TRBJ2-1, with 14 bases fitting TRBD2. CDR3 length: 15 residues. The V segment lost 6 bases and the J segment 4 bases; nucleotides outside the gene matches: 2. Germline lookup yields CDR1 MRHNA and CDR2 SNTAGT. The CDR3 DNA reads TGTGCCAGCAGCGGACTAGCGGGGGGATACAATGAGCAGTTCTTC. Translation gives CASSGLAGGYNEQFF.

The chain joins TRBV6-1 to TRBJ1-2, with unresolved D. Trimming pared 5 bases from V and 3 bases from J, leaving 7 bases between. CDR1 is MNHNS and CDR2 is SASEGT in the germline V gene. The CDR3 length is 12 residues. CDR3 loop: CASSLTDYGYTF. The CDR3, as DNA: TGTGCCAGCAGTTTAACAGACTATGGCTACACCTTC.

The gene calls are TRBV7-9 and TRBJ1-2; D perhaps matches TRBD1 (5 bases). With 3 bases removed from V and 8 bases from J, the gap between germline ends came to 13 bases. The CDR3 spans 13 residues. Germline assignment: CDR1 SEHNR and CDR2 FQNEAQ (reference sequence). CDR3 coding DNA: TGTGCCAGCAGCTTTGTTATGGAGGGGGGCTACACCTTC. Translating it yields CASSFVMEGGYTF.

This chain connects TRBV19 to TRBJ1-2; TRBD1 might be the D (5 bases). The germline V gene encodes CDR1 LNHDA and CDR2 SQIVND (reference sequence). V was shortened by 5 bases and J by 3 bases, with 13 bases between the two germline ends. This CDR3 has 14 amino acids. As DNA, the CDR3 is TGTGCCAGTAGTCCTGGCGGGGGGGACTATGGCTACACCTTC. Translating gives CASSPGGGDYGYTF.